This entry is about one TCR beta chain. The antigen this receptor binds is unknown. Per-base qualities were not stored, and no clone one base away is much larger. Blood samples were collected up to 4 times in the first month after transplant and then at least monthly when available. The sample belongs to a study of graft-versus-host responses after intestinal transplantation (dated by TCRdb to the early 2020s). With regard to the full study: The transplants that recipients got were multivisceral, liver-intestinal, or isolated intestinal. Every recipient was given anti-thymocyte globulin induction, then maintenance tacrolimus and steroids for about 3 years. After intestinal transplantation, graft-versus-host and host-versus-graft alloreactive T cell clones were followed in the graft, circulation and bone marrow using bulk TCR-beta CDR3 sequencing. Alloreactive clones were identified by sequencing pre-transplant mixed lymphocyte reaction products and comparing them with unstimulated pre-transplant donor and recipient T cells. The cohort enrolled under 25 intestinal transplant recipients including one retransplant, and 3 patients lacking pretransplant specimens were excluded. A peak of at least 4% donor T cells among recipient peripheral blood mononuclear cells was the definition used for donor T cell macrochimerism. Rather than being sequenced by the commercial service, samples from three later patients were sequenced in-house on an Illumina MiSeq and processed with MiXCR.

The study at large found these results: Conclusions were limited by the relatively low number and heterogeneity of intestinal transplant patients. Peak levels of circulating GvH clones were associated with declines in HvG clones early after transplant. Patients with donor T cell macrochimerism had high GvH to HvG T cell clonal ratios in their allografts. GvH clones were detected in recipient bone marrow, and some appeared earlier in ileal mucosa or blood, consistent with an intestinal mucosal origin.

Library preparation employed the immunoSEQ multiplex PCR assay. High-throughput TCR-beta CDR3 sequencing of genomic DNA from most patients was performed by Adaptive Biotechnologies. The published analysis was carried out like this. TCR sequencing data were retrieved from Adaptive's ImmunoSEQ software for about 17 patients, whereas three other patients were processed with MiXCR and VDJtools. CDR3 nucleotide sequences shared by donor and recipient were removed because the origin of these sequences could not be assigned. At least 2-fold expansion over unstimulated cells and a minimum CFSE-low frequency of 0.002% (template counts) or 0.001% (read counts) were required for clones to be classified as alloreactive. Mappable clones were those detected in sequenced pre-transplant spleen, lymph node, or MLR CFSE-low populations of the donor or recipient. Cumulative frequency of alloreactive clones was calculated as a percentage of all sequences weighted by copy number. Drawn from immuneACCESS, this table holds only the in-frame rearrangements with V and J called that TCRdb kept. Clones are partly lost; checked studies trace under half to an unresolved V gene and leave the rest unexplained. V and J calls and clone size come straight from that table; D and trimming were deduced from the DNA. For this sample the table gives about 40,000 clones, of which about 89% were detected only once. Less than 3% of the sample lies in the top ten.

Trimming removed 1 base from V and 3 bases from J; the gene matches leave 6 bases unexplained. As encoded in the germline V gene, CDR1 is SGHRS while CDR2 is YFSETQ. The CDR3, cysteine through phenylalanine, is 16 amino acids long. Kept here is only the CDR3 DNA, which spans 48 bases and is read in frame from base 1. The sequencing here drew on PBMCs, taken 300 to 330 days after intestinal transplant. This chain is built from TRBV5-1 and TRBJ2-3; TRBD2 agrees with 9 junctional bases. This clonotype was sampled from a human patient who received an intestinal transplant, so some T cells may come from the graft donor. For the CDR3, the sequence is CASSLKGLATTDTQYF. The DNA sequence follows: TGCGCCAGCAGCTTGAAAGGACTAGCGACTACAGATACGCAGTATTTT.